Below, 16 T cell receptor beta chains from the same sample are listed, as sequenced in a study of control samples from healthy donors and cancer patients. Only in-frame clones appear in the TCRdb table, and some are missing; sequencing was by immunoSEQ multiplex PCR. The sample includes about 160,000 clones, approximately 94% of them seen just once. Sequencing was performed on PBMCs. The receptors come from a man aged 55-75 years with colorectal cancer.

V is TRBV4-1 and J is TRBJ2-6; tentative D call: TRBD1 (5 bases). This CDR3 is built from 17 residues. CDR1 and CDR2 (germline): MGHRA, YSYEKL. V dropped 6 bases and J dropped 0 bases, with 15 bases sitting between them. In DNA form, the CDR3 reads TGCGCCAGCAGACCGACAGTAACCCTCTCTGGGGCCAACGTCCTGACTTTC. It codes for CASRPTVTLSGANVLTF.

The chain couples TRBV3-1 (or the pseudogene TRBV3-2) to TRBJ2-1; D remains ambiguous. Germline V lookup: CDR1 LGHDT, CDR2 YNNKEL (reference sequence). V lost 5 bases to trimming and J lost 6 bases, with 8 bases between them. CDR3 size: 12 residues. For the CDR3, the DNA is TGTGCCAGCAGCTTCCGCCGCAATGAGCAGTTCTTC. It specifies CASSFRRNEQFF.

The chain couples TRBV27 to TRBJ2-2; D remains ambiguous. CDR1 and CDR2 (germline): MNHEY, SMNVEV (reference sequence). V was shortened by 5 bases and J by 0 bases, with 13 bases between the two germline ends. This CDR3 is 16 amino acids long. As DNA, the CDR3 is TGTGCCAGCAGTCCAGCTTGGACGGCGAACACCGGGGAGCTGTTTTTT. It yields the protein CASSPAWTANTGELFF.

CDR3 sequence reads: CASRVSGQETNEQFF. DNA for the CDR3: TGTGCCAGCCGTGTTTCGGGACAGGAGACCAATGAGCAGTTCTTC. The V gene is TRBV10-3, the J gene TRBJ2-1; 8 bases fit TRBD1. The CDR3 totals 15 residues. Germline loops: CDR1 ENHRY, CDR2 SYGVKD. V lost 10 bases to trimming and J lost 6 bases; unmatched junction nucleotides: 14.

This clone occurred once. CDR3 amino acids: CASSPDRAPDYGYTF. The CDR3 DNA reads TGTGCCAGCTCGCCAGACAGAGCCCCAGACTATGGCTACACCTTC. The J gene is TRBJ1-2, the V gene TRBV18; perhaps TRBD1 as D (5 bases). Germline CDR1 is KGHSH and CDR2 is LQKENI. This CDR3 is 15 amino acids long. Trimming took 6 bases from V and 3 from J, leaving 17 bases between them.

The genes are TRBV19 and TRBJ1-4; D unclear. Germline V gene lookup returns CDR1 LNHDA and CDR2 SQIVND (reference sequence). This CDR3 contains 13 residues. V was trimmed by 3 bases and J by 8 bases, leaving 10 bases between them. The CDR3: CASSIQRGEKLFF. The CDR3 DNA sequence: TGTGCCAGTAGTATTCAGCGTGGGGAAAAACTGTTTTTT.

J is TRBJ1-1 and V is TRBV7-2, with 7 bases matching TRBD1. From germline, CDR1 is SGHTA and CDR2 FQGNSA. The trim removed 1 base at V and 2 bases at J, leaving 4 bases unmatched. The CDR3 has 15 amino acids. The CDR3 region has the DNA TGTGCCAGCAGCTTAGGGGGGACAGCTAACACTGAAGCTTTCTTT. Its protein is CASSLGGTANTEAFF.

The chain joins TRBV19 to TRBJ1-2, with D maybe TRBD1 (5 bases). CDR3 length equals 16 residues. The V gene lost 6 bases and the J gene lost 0 bases, with 17 bases spanning the gap. Germline V gene sequence: CDR1 LNHDA, CDR2 SQIVND (reference sequence). CDR3 nucleotide sequence: TGTGCCAGTAGCCCTATGGGGGGGACTCCTAACTATGGCTACACCTTC. Translation: CASSPMGGTPNYGYTF.

This clone was recorded once. The chain links TRBV6-6 to TRBJ1-1; the D gene is possibly TRBD1 (5 bases). Trimming removed 5 bases from V and 5 bases from J, with 12 bases in between. Germline CDR1 reads MNHNY; CDR2 reads SVGAGI (reference sequence). The CDR3 sequence is 13 residues long. The CDR3 coding sequence is TGTGCCAGCAGTCCCCTCGGGGGGACTGAAGCTTTCTTT. This gives the protein CASSPLGGTEAFF.

The chain has TRBV11-2 and TRBJ1-1; D is unclear. V was pared by 1 base and J by 3 bases, with 9 bases between. CDR3 length: 14 residues. In germline, CDR1 is SGHAT, CDR2 FQNNGV. The CDR3 sequence is CASSLVESDTEAFF. The CDR3 DNA reads as TGTGCCAGCAGCTTAGTAGAATCGGACACTGAAGCTTTCTTT.

The chain is built from TRBV7-9 and TRBJ2-1, with D possibly matching TRBD2 (6 bases). Trimming took 1 base from V and 8 from J, leaving 12 bases between them. Germline CDR1 and CDR2: SEHNR and FQNEAQ (reference sequence). This CDR3 comprises 14 residues. This CDR3 reads CASSLGGGEDEQFF. The CDR3 region has the DNA TGTGCCAGCAGCTTAGGGGGCGGGGAGGATGAGCAGTTCTTC.

The rearrangement uses TRBV6-5 and TRBJ2-1; TRBD2 matches 7 bases. The germline CDR1 and CDR2 sequences are MNHEY and SVGAGI. The ends lost 2 bases at V and 5 bases at J; junction bases unmatched: 6. This CDR3 contains 15 residues. DNA of the CDR3: TGTGCCAGCAGTTACAGGGCTAGCGGTAACAATGAGCAGTTCTTC. The encoded protein is CASSYRASGNNEQFF.

This chain connects TRBV9 to TRBJ1-3, with D maybe TRBD1 (5 bases). CDR3 size: 15 residues. Trimming cost V 3 bases and J 0 bases, with 10 bases left between them. Germline lookup yields CDR1 SGDLS and CDR2 YYNGEE. The CDR3 DNA sequence: TGTGCCAGCAGCGAAGGGACCACCTCTGGAAACACCATATATTTT. Its translation is CASSEGTTSGNTIYF.

The count of this clone is one. The CDR3 sequence is CASSLDLNTEAFF. The CDR3 DNA is TGTGCCAGCAGCTTAGATCTAAACACTGAAGCTTTCTTT. The chain joins TRBV11-3 to TRBJ1-1; D is ambiguous. The CDR3 length is 13 residues. V gave up 0 bases and J gave up 2 bases, with 4 bases separating them. Germline-derived CDR1 and CDR2 are SGHNT and YENEEA.

The J gene is TRBJ2-3, the V gene TRBV19, with D possibly being TRBD1 (5 bases). V lost 1 base, J lost 5 bases, and 13 bases lay in between. Germline-derived CDR1 and CDR2 are LNHDA and SQIVND (reference sequence). This CDR3 contains 15 residues. CDR3 loop: CASSIGRVIRDTQYF. CDR3 nucleotide sequence: TGTGCCAGTAGTATAGGCAGGGTAATCAGAGATACGCAGTATTTT.

The chain has TRBV30 and TRBJ1-3, with 7 bases that match TRBD1. This CDR3 spans 14 amino acids. Germline CDR1 is GTSNPN and CDR2 is SVGIG (reference sequence). V shed 0 bases, J shed 2 bases, and the junction held 1 base outside the gene matches. The CDR3 sequence: CAWSVQGAGNTIYF. The CDR3 DNA reads TGTGCCTGGAGTGTTCAGGGGGCTGGAAACACCATATATTTT.